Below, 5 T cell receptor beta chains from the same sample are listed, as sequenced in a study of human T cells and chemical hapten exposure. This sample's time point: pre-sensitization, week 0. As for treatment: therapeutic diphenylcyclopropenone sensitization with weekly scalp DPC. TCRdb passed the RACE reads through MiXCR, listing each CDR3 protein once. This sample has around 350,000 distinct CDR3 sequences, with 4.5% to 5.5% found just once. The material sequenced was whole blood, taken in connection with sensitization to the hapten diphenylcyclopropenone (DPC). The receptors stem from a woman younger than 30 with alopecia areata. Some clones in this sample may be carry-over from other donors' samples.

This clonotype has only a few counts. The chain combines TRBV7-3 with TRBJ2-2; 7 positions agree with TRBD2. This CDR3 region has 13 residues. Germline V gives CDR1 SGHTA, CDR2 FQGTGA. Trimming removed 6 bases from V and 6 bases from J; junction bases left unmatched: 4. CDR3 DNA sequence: TGTGCCAGCAGTAGACTAGCTTCCGGGGAGCTGTTTTTT. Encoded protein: CASSRLASGELFF.

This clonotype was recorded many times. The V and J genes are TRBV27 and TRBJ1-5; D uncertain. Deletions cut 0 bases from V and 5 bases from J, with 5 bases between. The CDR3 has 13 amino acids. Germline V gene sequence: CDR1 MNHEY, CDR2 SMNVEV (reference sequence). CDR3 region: CASSLSKYQPQHF. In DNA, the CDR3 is TGTGCCAGCAGTTTATCAAAGTATCAGCCCCAGCATTTT.

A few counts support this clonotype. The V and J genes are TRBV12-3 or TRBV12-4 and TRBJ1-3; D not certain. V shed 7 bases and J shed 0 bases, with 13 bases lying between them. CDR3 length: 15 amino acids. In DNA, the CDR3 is TGTGCCAGCATTGATCCTTATCACTCTGGAAACACCATATATTTT. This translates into CASIDPYHSGNTIYF.

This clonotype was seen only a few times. CDR3 sequence reads: CASRPSLLAGWSGELFF. The CDR3 coding sequence is TGTGCCAGCAGGCCCTCCCTACTAGCGGGGTGGTCCGGGGAGCTGTTTTTT. The chain recombines TRBV28 with TRBJ2-2, with 10 nucleotides matching TRBD2. The CDR3 length is 17 residues. V lost 6 bases, J lost 6 bases, and 13 bases stayed unmatched. The germline V gene has CDR1 MDHEN and CDR2 SYDVKM.

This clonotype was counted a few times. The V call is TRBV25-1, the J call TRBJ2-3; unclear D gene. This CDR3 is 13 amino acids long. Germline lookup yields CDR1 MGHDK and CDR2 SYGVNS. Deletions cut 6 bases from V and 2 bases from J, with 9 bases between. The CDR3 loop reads CASSLQFTDTQYF. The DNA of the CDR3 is TGTGCCAGCAGCCTTCAGTTCACAGATACGCAGTATTTT.